This T cell receptor (beta chain) is from a study of cytomegalovirus exposure and HLA in healthy donors. Study-level findings and limits: Rarity characterized most TCR sequences, yet some public TCRs appeared in many donors. TCR beta chains numbering some 150 were designated cytomegalovirus-associated. Upon later analysis, TCR association rates were observed to vary by HLA locus, being highest for DRB1 and lowest for HLA-C.

The donors (healthy individuals) were bone marrow donors. This clone came up once. Its antigen is not known. The study ran its PCR with 60 Vbeta and 13 Jbeta primers. Sequenced by immunoSEQ multiplex PCR; TCRdb stores in-frame clones only, minus some. The table has roughly 160,000 clones, about 80% seen once. V lost 7 bases, J lost 3 bases, and 10 bases stayed unmatched. CDR3 length: 15 amino acids. Germline-derived CDR1 and CDR2 are MDHEN and SYDVKM. The gene calls are TRBV28 and TRBJ2-7, with 9 nucleotides matching TRBD2. Specimen: PBMCs. The clonotype comes from a man younger than 40 in good health and CMV-seronegative. The CDR3 DNA reads TGTGCCAGCACCAAGTCTAGCGGGGTATTCTACGAGCAGTACTTC. This translates into CASTKSSGVFYEQYF.